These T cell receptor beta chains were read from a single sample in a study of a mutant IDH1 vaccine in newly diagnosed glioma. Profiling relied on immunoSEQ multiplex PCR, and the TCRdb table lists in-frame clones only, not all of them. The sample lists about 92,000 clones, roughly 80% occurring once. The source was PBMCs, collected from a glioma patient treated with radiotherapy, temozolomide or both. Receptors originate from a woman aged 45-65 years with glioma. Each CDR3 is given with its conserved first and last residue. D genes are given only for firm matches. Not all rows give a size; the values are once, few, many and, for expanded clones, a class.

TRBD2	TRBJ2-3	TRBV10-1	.	CASSELASGGPRDPAKGLTDTQYF	TGCGCCAGCAGTGAGTTAGCCAGCGGGGGGCCCCGCGACCCCGCGAAGGGACTCACAGATACGCAGTATTTT
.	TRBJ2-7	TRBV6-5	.	CASSAGYTAYQYF	TGTGCCAGCAGTGCTGGATATACTGCCTACCAGTACTTC
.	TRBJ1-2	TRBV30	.	CAWSTATNYGYTF	TGTGCCTGGAGCACAGCCACAAACTATGGCTACACCTTC
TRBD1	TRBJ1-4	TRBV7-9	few	CASSSDRWNEKLFF	TGTGCCAGCAGCTCGGACAGGTGGAATGAAAAACTGTTTTTT
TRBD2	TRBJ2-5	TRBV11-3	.	CASSPQSLAQETQYF	TGTGCCAGCAGCCCCCAATCACTAGCGCAAGAGACCCAGTACTTC
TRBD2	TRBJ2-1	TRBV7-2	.	CASSFLTSDNEQFF	TGTGCCAGCAGCTTCCTGACTAGCGATAATGAGCAGTTCTTC
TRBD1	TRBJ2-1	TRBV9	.	CASSASSSGGPSYNEQFF	TGTGCCAGCAGCGCGAGTAGCTCAGGGGGTCCTTCCTACAATGAGCAGTTCTTC
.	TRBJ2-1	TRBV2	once	CASSRGLEAYNEQFF	TGTGCCAGCAGTAGGGGGTTGGAGGCCTACAATGAGCAGTTCTTC
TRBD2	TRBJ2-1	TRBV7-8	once	CASSFRLAGLHNEQFF	TGTGCCAGCAGCTTTAGACTAGCGGGACTCCACAATGAGCAGTTCTTC
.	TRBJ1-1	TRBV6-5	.	CASSSRSLAEGTEAFF	TGTGCCAGCAGTTCCCGCTCCCTAGCGGAGGGGACTGAAGCTTTCTTT
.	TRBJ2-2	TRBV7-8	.	CASSLTWAGELFF	TGTGCCAGCAGCCTAACCTGGGCCGGGGAGCTGTTTTTT
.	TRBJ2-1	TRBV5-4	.	CASSLGRGHNEQFF	TGTGCCAGCAGCTTGGGTCGGGGACACAATGAGCAGTTCTTC
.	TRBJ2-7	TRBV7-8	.	CASSFAQGSYEQYF	TGTGCCAGCAGCTTTGCACAGGGCTCCTACGAGCAGTACTTC
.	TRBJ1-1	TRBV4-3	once	CASSRGGTEAFF	TGCGCCAGCAGCCGAGGTGGCACTGAAGCTTTCTTT
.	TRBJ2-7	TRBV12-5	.	CASAIGNEQYF	TGTGCTAGTGCCATCGGGAACGAGCAGTACTTC